This entry lists 13 T cell receptor beta chains sequenced from one sample in a study of blood T cells in healthy people across ages. For the second PCR, which ran for about 7 to 11 cycles, a sample-barcoded 5' primer and a J-beta primer mix were used. Each CDR3 protein is one row after TCRdb ran MiXCR on the 5' RACE reads. The repertoire holds fewer than 800,000 distinct CDR3 sequences, with roughly 25% as singletons. This sample was also put to use in a study of T cells of mothers and their children.

Material for sequencing was blood. These receptors came from a boy aged 10-17 years in good health.

The V call is TRBV20-1, the J call TRBJ2-5, with 7 bases that match TRBD2. CDR1 is DFQATT, CDR2 SNEGSKA, per germline (reference sequence). CDR3 length: 16 amino acids. J was trimmed by 4 bases and V by 2 bases; bases with no gene match: 13. For the CDR3, the DNA is TGCAGTGCTAGACCCGAGCGGGATGCCCTTTTAGAGACCCAGTACTTC. Its translation: CSARPERDALLETQYF.

This clonotype was detected a few times. This chain connects TRBV4-3 to TRBJ1-1; no clear D. The CDR3 has 13 amino acids. Germline values: CDR1 LGHNA, CDR2 YSLEER. Deletions cut 3 bases from V and 6 bases from J, with 11 bases between. Here the CDR3 reads CASSQGMGAEAFF. The CDR3 DNA reads as TGCGCCAGCAGCCAGGGGATGGGCGCTGAAGCTTTCTTT.

This chain uses TRBV20-1 with TRBJ1-2; the D gene is possibly TRBD1 (6 bases). The CDR3 is made up of 14 amino acids. V was cut by 2 bases and J by 3 bases, with 13 bases left in between. In germline, CDR1 is DFQATT, CDR2 SNEGSKA (reference sequence). DNA for the CDR3: TGCAGTGCTAGAACAGAAGGGGGGGACTATGGCTACACCTTC. Residues: CSARTEGGDYGYTF.

The chain joins TRBV3-1 to TRBJ2-5, with D perhaps matching TRBD1 or TRBD2 (6 bases each). The CDR3 spans 18 residues. V was pared by 1 base and J by 2 bases, with 20 bases between. From germline, CDR1 is LGHDT and CDR2 YNNKEL (reference sequence). DNA for the CDR3: TGTGCCAGCAGCCAAGTATCGGGGGCGGCTCAAGATCAAGAGACCCAGTACTTC. This codes for CASSQVSGAAQDQETQYF.

This chain's CDR3 is CASSDGLAETQETQYF. CDR3 sequence (DNA): TGTGCCAGCAGTGATGGACTAGCGGAAACCCAAGAGACCCAGTACTTC. This rearrangement joins TRBV28 to TRBJ2-5; 10 bases map to TRBD2. CDR1 and CDR2 from the germline V gene are MDHEN and SYDVKM. V lost 5 bases to trimming and J lost 1 base; unmatched junction nucleotides: 7. This CDR3 is built from 16 residues.

This clonotype was counted only a few times. This chain links TRBV7-9 with TRBJ2-7; D is perhaps TRBD1 (6 bases). Germline CDR1 reads SEHNR; CDR2 reads FQNEAQ (reference sequence). This CDR3 comprises 14 residues. V lost 5 bases to trimming and J lost 3 bases, with 14 bases between them. The CDR3 protein is CASSEKTGHYEQYF. CDR3 DNA sequence: TGTGCCAGCAGCGAAAAGACAGGCCACTACGAGCAGTACTTC.

The chain recombines TRBV5-6 with TRBJ2-7; D call uncertain. With 0 bases removed from V and 7 bases from J, the gap between germline ends came to 8 bases. This CDR3 spans 12 amino acids. Germline V gives CDR1 SGHDT, CDR2 YYEEEE. The CDR3: CASSLEWNEQYF. CDR3 sequence (DNA): TGTGCCAGCAGCTTGGAGTGGAATGAGCAGTACTTC.

V gene TRBV6-5 combines with J gene TRBJ1-1; D call uncertain. V gave up 0 bases and J gave up 1 base, with 9 bases separating them. This CDR3 contains 15 residues. Germline V gene sequence: CDR1 MNHEY, CDR2 SVGAGI. CDR3 in amino acids: CASSYSEVGNTEAFF. In nucleotides, the CDR3 is TGTGCCAGCAGTTACTCGGAGGTAGGGAACACTGAAGCTTTCTTT.

With regard to this clonotype: No conserved phenylalanine or tryptophan ends this CDR3, so it is likely a read error. The chain combines TRBV11-2 with TRBJ2-7, with 7 positions matching TRBD1. Germline assignment: CDR1 SGHAT and CDR2 FQNNGV. The CDR3 has 15 residues. The V and J ends lost 4 bases and 6 bases, in that order; junction bases with no gene match: 12. Written as DNA, the CDR3 is TGTGCCAGCAGCTCGCAAAACCAAAACAGGGGCGAGCAGTACCTC. This codes for CASSSQNQNRGEQYL.

V gene TRBV5-5 combines with J gene TRBJ2-7; D is perhaps TRBD2 (6 bases). The V and J ends lost 0 bases and 3 bases respectively, with 13 bases between them. Germline CDR1 is SGHKS and CDR2 is YYEKEE (reference sequence). The CDR3 totals 15 residues. This CDR3 is CASSLDGRGHYEQYF. In DNA form, the CDR3 reads TGTGCCAGCAGCTTGGATGGGCGGGGCCACTACGAGCAGTACTTC.

This clonotype has just a few counts. The V and J genes are TRBV29-1 and TRBJ2-1; 10 bases are a match to TRBD1. Trimming took 4 bases from V and 6 from J; bases not matched to a gene: 6. CDR1 is SQVTM and CDR2 is ANQGSEA in the germline V gene. This CDR3 region has 14 residues. The CDR3 region has the DNA TGCAGCGTTGCCGGGACAGGGGTTGCCAATGAGCAGTTCTTC. This encodes CSVAGTGVANEQFF.

The gene calls are TRBV5-6 and TRBJ2-4, with TRBD2 identical over 11 bases. CDR1 and CDR2 from the germline V gene are SGHDT and YYEEEE. The CDR3 has 15 amino acids. V lost 4 bases to trimming and J lost 5 bases; unmatched junction nucleotides: 5. Here the CDR3 reads CASSKLAGEENIQYF. CDR3 in DNA: TGTGCCAGCAGCAAACTAGCGGGAGAAGAAAACATTCAGTACTTC. Variable domain in full (rest from reference TRBV5-6 and TRBJ2-4): DAGVTQSPTHLIKTRGQQVTLRCSPKSGHDTVSWYQQALGQGPQFIFQYYEEEERQRGNFPDRFSGHQFPNYSSELNVNALLLGDSALYLCASSKLAGEENIQYFGAGTRLSVL.

This chain connects TRBV20-1 to TRBJ2-2; 10 bases fit TRBD1. Germline V gene data show CDR1 as DFQATT and CDR2 as SNEGSKA (reference sequence). The CDR3 is 16 residues long. V was pared by 0 bases and J by 5 bases, with 6 bases of the junction left unmatched. CDR3: CSAREWDRGLTGELFF. CDR3 nucleotide sequence: TGCAGTGCTAGAGAATGGGACAGGGGTTTGACCGGGGAGCTGTTTTTT.